The clone carrying this T cell receptor (beta chain) was observed at least ten times. Graves' hyperthyroidism qualified as stable when ophthalmopathy did not progress within 18 months. Pregnant or lactating patients were excluded, as were those with uncontrolled infection or other autoimmune disease. Clinical symptoms, serum thyroxine and TRAb, thyroid ultrasound and orbital computed tomography together formed the diagnostic basis. Extraction of PBMCs used more than 8.5 ml of fresh peripheral blood. These data originate in a study of T cells in Graves' hyperthyroidism and ophthalmopathy. Germline V CDR1 and CDR2: SNHLY, FYNNEI. V was cut by 7 bases and J by 5 bases, with 18 bases left in between. The CDR3 consists of 14 residues. Amplification targeted TCR beta CDR3 regions from RNA transcripts. A first-round RT-PCR of the TCR CDR3 used the HTBI primer set. TCRdb analysed the multiplex PCR reads with MiXCR anew, one entry per CDR3 protein. The repertoire holds about 510,000 distinct CDR3 sequences, 12% to 15% seen once, with about 15% in the top ten.

The TCR comes from a woman aged 40 to 50 with Graves' hyperthyroidism. V is TRBV2 and J is TRBJ2-7, with D perhaps matching TRBD1 (6 bases). The sequenced sample was blood. The CDR3 DNA reads TGTGCCAGCATCGTTACAGGGTCGGCGAACGAGCAGTACTTC. Its translation: CASIVTGSANEQYF.